These 22 T cell receptor beta chains came from one sample sequenced in a study of cytomegalovirus exposure and HLA in healthy donors. 60 Vbeta and 13 Jbeta primers were used in PCR. Sequencing used immunoSEQ multiplex PCR; TCRdb keeps in-frame clones, though not all of them. The sample lists about 110,000 clones; 74% were seen once. Sequences were obtained from PBMCs. Receptor source: a middle-aged woman in good health and CMV-seropositive.

This clone was observed a handful of times. The chain's CDR3 is CASSTGTAIYNEQFF. CDR3 bases: TGTGCCAGCAGTACCGGGACAGCCATCTACAATGAGCAGTTCTTC. The rearrangement uses TRBV7-9 and TRBJ2-1; 7 bases are a match to TRBD1. Per the germline V gene, CDR1 is SEHNR and CDR2 is FQNEAQ (reference sequence). The ends lost 6 bases at V and 3 bases at J; junction bases unmatched: 8. CDR3 length: 15 residues.

This chain joins TRBV5-4 and TRBJ1-3, with 10 positions matching TRBD1. The CDR3 is 18 residues long. V was pared by 3 bases and J by 0 bases, with 9 bases of the junction left unmatched. Germline V gene sequence: CDR1 SGHNT, CDR2 YYREEE (reference sequence). CDR3 in amino acids: CASSSGQGRGDSGNTIYF. As DNA, the CDR3 is TGTGCCAGCAGCTCGGGACAGGGGAGGGGAGACTCTGGAAACACCATATATTTT. Using reference TRBV5-4 and TRBJ1-3 for the parts outside the CDR3, the full variable domain is ETGVTQSPTHLIKTRGQQVTLRCSSQSGHNTVSWYQQALGQGPQFIFQYYREEENGRGNFPPRFSGLQFPNYSSELNVNALELDDSALYLCASSSGQGRGDSGNTIYFGEGSWLTVV.

CDR3 coding DNA: TGTGCCAGTAGTATAGCAGCGTACGGGGGCAATCAGCCCCAGCATTTT. This codes for CASSIAAYGGNQPQHF. The chain has TRBV19 and TRBJ1-5, with D unclear. Germline loops: CDR1 LNHDA, CDR2 SQIVND (reference sequence). This CDR3 region has 16 residues. The germline V and J ends were trimmed by 1 base and 2 bases, with 12 bases remaining between them.

The V call is TRBV4-2, the J call TRBJ1-2, with 8 positions matching TRBD1. Trimming at V came to 0 bases and at J to 8 bases, leaving 17 bases not matched to a gene. Germline V lookup: CDR1 LGHNA, CDR2 YNFKEQ. The CDR3 has 18 residues. CDR3 nucleotide sequence: TGTGCCAGCAGCCAAGAATTGTCTCTGAGGACAGGGTTTTACGGCTACACCTTC. Translating it yields CASSQELSLRTGFYGYTF.

This clone was observed a few times. The chain's CDR3 is CASRSGQPMNTEAFF. The DNA of the CDR3 is TGTGCAAGTCGCTCGGGACAGCCCATGAACACTGAAGCTTTCTTT. The J gene is TRBJ1-1, the V gene TRBV12-2; the table's D call, TRBD1, has no DNA check behind it. TRBV12-2 is deemed a pseudogene. This CDR3 is built from 15 residues.

This chain uses TRBV27 with TRBJ2-2; 7 bases align to TRBD2. This CDR3 has 15 residues. Germline assignment: CDR1 MNHEY and CDR2 SMNVEV (reference sequence). The V gene end was trimmed by 0 bases and the J gene end by 6 bases; junction bases not matched to a gene: 4. The CDR3 reads CASSLSREPPGELFF. The DNA for the CDR3 is TGTGCCAGCAGTTTATCGCGGGAGCCCCCCGGGGAGCTGTTTTTT.

This clone was recorded only once. The chain couples TRBV6-5 to TRBJ2-7; 8 bases are a match to TRBD2. The CDR3 is made up of 14 amino acids. Germline values: CDR1 MNHEY, CDR2 SVGAGI. V shed 7 bases and J 2 bases; nucleotides not matched to a gene: 7. This CDR3 is CASTPGGATYEQYF. CDR3 sequence (DNA): TGTGCCAGCACCCCGGGGGGGGCTACCTACGAGCAGTACTTC.

V is TRBV27 and J is TRBJ2-3, with 7 bases that match TRBD1. The germline V gene encodes CDR1 MNHEY and CDR2 SMNVEV (reference sequence). The J segment lost 6 bases and the V segment lost 5 bases, leaving 14 bases of the junction unmatched. CDR3 size: 16 residues. CDR3 in amino acids: CASSAGTVLRRDTQYF. CDR3 DNA: TGTGCCAGCAGTGCCGGGACAGTGCTTCGTCGGGATACGCAGTATTTT.

This sequence joins TRBV30 and TRBJ2-7; 10 positions agree with TRBD2. Germline V CDR1 and CDR2: GTSNPN, SVGIG (reference sequence). The trim removed 1 base at V and 2 bases at J, leaving 11 bases unmatched. The CDR3 runs 17 residues. CDR3 protein: CAWSAWRVAGGPYEQYF. CDR3 bases: TGTGCCTGGAGTGCCTGGAGGGTAGCGGGAGGACCCTACGAGCAGTACTTC. The variable domain in full, completed from reference TRBV30 and TRBJ2-7, reads SQTIHQWPATLVQPVGSPLSLECTVEGTSNPNLYWYRQAAGRGLQLLFYSVGIGQISSEVPQNLSASRPQDRQFILSSKKLLLSDSGFYLCAWSAWRVAGGPYEQYFGPGTRLTVT.

The chain links TRBV18 to TRBJ2-3, with D maybe TRBD2 (6 bases). The V end was cut by 1 base, the J end by 4 bases, with 6 bases between. Germline values: CDR1 KGHSH, CDR2 LQKENI. CDR3 size: 13 residues. CDR3 residues: CASSPREADTQYF. The CDR3 coding sequence is TGTGCCAGCTCACCACGGGAGGCAGATACGCAGTATTTT.

About this clone: Mismatch with germline at one junction end may stem from a read error. The genes are TRBV20-1 and TRBJ1-1; D might be TRBD1 (5 bases). CDR1 and CDR2 (germline): DFQATT, SNEGSKA (reference sequence). The CDR3 extends over 11 amino acids. The CDR3 DNA reads as TGCAGTGCTAGAGATCAGGTGCAGGGCCCCTTT. As protein: CSARDQVQGPF.

The sample holds one count of this clone. The rearrangement joins TRBV7-3 to TRBJ2-3; D might be TRBD2 (5 bases). From germline, CDR1 is SGHTA and CDR2 FQGTGA. The CDR3 totals 16 residues. The V end was cut by 3 bases, the J end by 1 base, with 14 bases between. The CDR3 sequence: CASSLSGSGGTDTQYF. Written as DNA, the CDR3 is TGTGCCAGCAGCTTGTCGGGGAGTGGGGGCACAGATACGCAGTATTTT.

A few counts support this clone. The chain couples TRBV11-3 to TRBJ2-5; D ambiguous. This CDR3 has 12 amino acids. Trimming removed 5 bases at V and 7 bases at J, with 11 bases between. The germline gives CDR1 SGHNT, CDR2 YENEEA. The CDR3 DNA reads TGTGCCAGCAGCCCCTCTCCAGGGACCCAGTACTTC. This gives the protein CASSPSPGTQYF.

The rearrangement uses TRBV18 and TRBJ2-2, with a tentative D call TRBD2 (5 bases). Per germline, CDR1 KGHSH and CDR2 LQKENI. V was cut by 2 bases and J by 4 bases, with 14 bases left in between. This CDR3 contains 16 residues. The CDR3 loop is CASSPWTPRGTGELFF. In nucleotides, the CDR3 is TGTGCCAGCTCACCATGGACTCCTCGGGGCACCGGGGAGCTGTTTTTT.

The rearrangement links TRBV19 to TRBJ2-1; D is perhaps TRBD1 (6 bases). From germline, CDR1 is LNHDA and CDR2 SQIVND (reference sequence). CDR3 length: 16 residues. V lost 4 bases to trimming and J lost 2 bases, with 15 bases between them. CDR3 DNA: TGTGCCAGTAGTAATCACCCGACAGGCCCCTACAATGAGCAGTTCTTC. Its translation is CASSNHPTGPYNEQFF.

The chain joins TRBV19 to TRBJ2-7; 8 bases map to TRBD1. CDR1 LNHDA and CDR2 SQIVND come from the germline V gene (reference sequence). Trimming cost V 6 bases and J 4 bases; bases outside gene matches: 5. The CDR3 spans 13 residues. In DNA form, the CDR3 reads TGTGCCAGTAGCGCAGGGGGCAGGTACGAGCAGTACTTC. This gives the protein CASSAGGRYEQYF.

CDR3 sequence reads: CASTQLTGGEQYF. Written as DNA, the CDR3 is TGTGCCAGTACTCAGCTTACAGGGGGCGAGCAGTACTTC. This chain joins TRBV5-6 and TRBJ2-7; 8 bases are shared with TRBD1. The germline V gene encodes CDR1 SGHDT and CDR2 YYEEEE. The CDR3 has 13 amino acids. V trimming: 8 bases; J trimming: 6 bases; junction bases outside the gene matches: 10.

The chain recombines TRBV29-1 with TRBJ2-7; D may be TRBD1 (6 bases). The CDR3 runs to 12 residues. Between the trimmed V and J ends, which lost 4 bases and 5 bases, there was a span of 12 bases. Germline CDR1 SQVTM, CDR2 ANQGSEA. CDR3 region: CSVGGQGNEQYF. DNA for the CDR3: TGCAGCGTTGGGGGACAAGGTAACGAGCAGTACTTC.

The V call is TRBV4-1, the J call TRBJ1-1; D remains ambiguous. The germline gives CDR1 MGHRA, CDR2 YSYEKL. V lost 1 base and J 4 bases, leaving 10 bases between the germline ends. The CDR3 is 14 amino acids. The DNA of the CDR3 is TGCGCCAGCAGCCAAGTAGGTCAGGCCACTGAAGCTTTCTTT. Translated, it gives CASSQVGQATEAFF.

This chain connects TRBV30 to TRBJ1-3; no definite D call. The length of the CDR3 is 15 residues. V was trimmed by 3 bases and J by 0 bases, leaving 12 bases between them. Germline assignment: CDR1 GTSNPN and CDR2 SVGIG (reference sequence). DNA of the CDR3: TGTGCCTGGAGCCCCGCCAGGTACTCTGGAAACACCATATATTTT. It specifies CAWSPARYSGNTIYF.

This chain uses TRBV19 with TRBJ2-5; D perhaps matches TRBD1 (5 bases). V shed 6 bases and J shed 5 bases, with 16 bases lying between them. There are 14 residues in the CDR3. CDR1 is LNHDA and CDR2 is SQIVND in the germline V gene (reference sequence). CDR3 nucleotide sequence: TGTGCCAGTAGCCGGACACCAAAGGGGGAGACCCAGTACTTC. Protein sequence: CASSRTPKGETQYF.

The chain carries TRBV7-9 and TRBJ1-2; D not resolved. Trimming stripped 1 base from V and 2 bases from J, with 8 bases between. The CDR3 is made up of 14 amino acids. Germline values: CDR1 SEHNR, CDR2 FQNEAQ (reference sequence). The CDR3 is CASSLGQKNYGYTF. CDR3 DNA sequence: TGTGCCAGCAGCTTAGGACAAAAAAACTATGGCTACACCTTC.